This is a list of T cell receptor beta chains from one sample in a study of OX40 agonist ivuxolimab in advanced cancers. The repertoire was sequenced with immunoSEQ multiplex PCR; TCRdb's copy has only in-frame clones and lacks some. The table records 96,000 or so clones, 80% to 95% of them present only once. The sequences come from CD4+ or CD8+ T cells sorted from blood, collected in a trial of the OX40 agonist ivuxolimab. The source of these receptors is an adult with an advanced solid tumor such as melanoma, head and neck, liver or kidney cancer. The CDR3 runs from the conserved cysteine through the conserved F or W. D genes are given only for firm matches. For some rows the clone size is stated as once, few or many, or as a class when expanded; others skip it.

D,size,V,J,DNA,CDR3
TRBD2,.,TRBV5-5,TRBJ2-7,TGTGCCAGCAGCTTGGCAGGTAGCGGGAGGGCCAAGGGTCCCGAGCAGTACTTC,CASSLAGSGRAKGPEQYF
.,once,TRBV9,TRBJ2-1,TGTGCCAGCAGCCCCCGGTTAGCGGAGTACAATGAGCAGTTCTTC,CASSPRLAEYNEQFF
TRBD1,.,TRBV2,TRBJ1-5,TGTGCCAGCAGTCGGGACAGGGCTGGGCAGCCCCAGCATTTT,CASSRDRAGQPQHF
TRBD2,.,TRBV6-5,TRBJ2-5,TGTGCCAGCATCCTAGCGGGAGCTGGAGAGACCCAGTACTTC,CASILAGAGETQYF
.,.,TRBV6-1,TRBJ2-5,TGTGCCAGCAGTGAAAAGGTACAGGGAAGGGGAGAGACCCAGTACTTC,CASSEKVQGRGETQYF
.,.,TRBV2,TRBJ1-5,TGTGCCAGCAGTGGGGGGACGTCTTTTAGGGATCAGCCCCAGCATTTT,CASSGGTSFRDQPQHF
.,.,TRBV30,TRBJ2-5,TGTGCCTGGGGTAGACAGGTTGGCGAGACCCAGTACTTC,CAWGRQVGETQYF
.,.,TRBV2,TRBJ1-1,TGTGCCAGCAGTGGGCCGAACACTGAAGCTTTCTTT,CASSGPNTEAFF
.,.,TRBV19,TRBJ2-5,TGTGCCAGTAGTATCTTCCAACTGGGCCAAGAGACCCAGTACTTC,CASSIFQLGQETQYF
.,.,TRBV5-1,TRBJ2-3,TGCGCCAGCAGCTTGGGGGGACTCCCGCAGACAGATACGCAGTATTTT,CASSLGGLPQTDTQYF
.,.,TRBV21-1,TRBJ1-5,TGTGCCATCCTACCATACAGGGGAAAACGCAATCAGCCCCAGCATTTT,CAILPYRGKRNQPQHF
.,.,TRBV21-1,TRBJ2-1,TGTGCCAGCAGCAAAGCACAGCGCAAAAAGTTCTTC,CASSKAQRKKFF
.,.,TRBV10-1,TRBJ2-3,TGCGCCAGCAGTGAGGCGGGGCGGGGAAAACGCACAGATACGCAGTATTTT,CASSEAGRGKRTDTQYF
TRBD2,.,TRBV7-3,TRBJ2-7,TGTGCCAGCAGCTTAGCTATTCCAGCGGGACCCTACGAGCAGTACTTC,CASSLAIPAGPYEQYF
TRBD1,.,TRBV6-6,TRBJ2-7,TGTGCCAGCAGTTACTGGGACAGGGGCTACGAGCAGTACTTC,CASSYWDRGYEQYF
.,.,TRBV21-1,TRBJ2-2,TGTGCCAGCAGCAAAGCGGACAAAACCGGGGAGCTGTTTTTT,CASSKADKTGELFF
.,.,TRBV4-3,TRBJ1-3,TGCGCCAGCAGCCAAGTTTCTGGAAACACCATATATTTT,CASSQVSGNTIYF
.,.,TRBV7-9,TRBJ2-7,TGTGCCAGCAGCGTACGACGCTACGACGAGCAGTACTTC,CASSVRRYDEQYF
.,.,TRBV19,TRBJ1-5,TGTGCCAGTAATCGGGAGCGGAATCAGCCCCAGCATTTT,CASNRERNQPQHF
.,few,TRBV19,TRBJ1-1,TGTGCCAGTAGTACTCGACAGAGCGAAGCTTTCTTT,CASSTRQSEAFF
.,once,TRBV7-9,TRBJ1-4,TGTGCCAGCAGCCCTGCCCCCCGGGCAAAACTGTTTTTT,CASSPAPRAKLFF
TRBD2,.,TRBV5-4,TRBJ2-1,TGTGCCAGCAGCCATCTGACTAGCGGGGCCGGGAATGAGCAGTTCTTC,CASSHLTSGAGNEQFF
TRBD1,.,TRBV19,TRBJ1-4,TGTGCCAGTAGGGGGGGGACAGAGGGCGTAGTCGGGGAAAAACTGTTTTTT,CASRGGTEGVVGEKLFF
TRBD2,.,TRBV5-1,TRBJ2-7,TGCGCCAGCAGCTTGGTCCTAGCGGGGGGTCAGAACTACGAGCAGTACTTC,CASSLVLAGGQNYEQYF
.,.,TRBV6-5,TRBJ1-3,TGTGCCAGCAGTTACTACGAATTAAGCTCTGGAAACACCATATATTTT,CASSYYELSSGNTIYF
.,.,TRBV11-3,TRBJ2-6,TGTGCCAGCAGCTTCTTAACCGATACTGGGGCCAACGTCCTGACTTTC,CASSFLTDTGANVLTF
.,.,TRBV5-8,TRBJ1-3,TGTGCCAGCAGCTTGCAGGGAACGAGAGGAAACACCATATATTTT,CASSLQGTRGNTIYF
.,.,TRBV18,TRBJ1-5,TGTGCCAGCTCACCGGGATTGGGCAATCAGCCCCAGCATTTT,CASSPGLGNQPQHF
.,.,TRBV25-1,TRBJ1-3,TGTGCCAGCAGCCCCTTGGGAGGGGCAGGAAACACCATATATTTT,CASSPLGGAGNTIYF
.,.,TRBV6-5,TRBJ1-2,TGTGCCAGCAGTAATTATAACTATGGCTACACCTTC,CASSNYNYGYTF
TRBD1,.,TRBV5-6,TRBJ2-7,TGTGCCAGCAGCCCCGACAGGGGCATTATCTACGAGCAGTACTTC,CASSPDRGIIYEQYF
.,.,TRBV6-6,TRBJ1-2,TGTGCCAGCAGTCTAGCTGCCGGGACCTATGGCTACACCTTC,CASSLAAGTYGYTF
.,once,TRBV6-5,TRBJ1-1,TGTGCCAGCAGTTACTCTAAAAAAGCTTTCTTT,CASSYSKKAFF
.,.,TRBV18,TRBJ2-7,TGTGCCAGCTCACCAAACAGCTACGAGCAGTACTTC,CASSPNSYEQYF
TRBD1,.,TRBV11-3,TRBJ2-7,TGTGCCAGCACCCCGTGGGACAGGTCAGGCGAGCAGTACTTC,CASTPWDRSGEQYF
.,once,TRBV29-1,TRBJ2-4,TGCAGCGCCGGGGGGCAGGCAGCCAAAAACATTCAGTACTTC,CSAGGQAAKNIQYF
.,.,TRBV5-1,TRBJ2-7,TGCGCCAGCAGCTTGGACAGGAACTACGAGCAGTACTTC,CASSLDRNYEQYF
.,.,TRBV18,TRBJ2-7,TGTGCCAGCTCACCTCCCGGGGCGTACGAGCAGTACTTC,CASSPPGAYEQYF
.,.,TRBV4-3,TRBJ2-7,TGCGCCAGCAGCCTCGGGCACTCCCGCTACGAGCAGTACTTC,CASSLGHSRYEQYF
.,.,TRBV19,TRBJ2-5,TGTGCCAGTAGTTGGGGCAGGGGTGAGACCCAGTACTTC,CASSWGRGETQYF
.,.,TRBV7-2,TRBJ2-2,TGTGCCAGCAGCTTAGCCCAATTTAGGGGGGCCGGGGAGCTGTTTTTT,CASSLAQFRGAGELFF
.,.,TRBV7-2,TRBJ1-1,TGTGCCAGCAGCTTAGTGGGGGTACTAATGAACACTGAAGCTTTCTTT,CASSLVGVLMNTEAFF
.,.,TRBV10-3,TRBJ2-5,TGTGCCACCGCAACGGGGAGGACAGAGACCCAGTACTTC,CATATGRTETQYF
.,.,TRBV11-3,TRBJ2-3,TGTGCCAGCAGCCCTAGCAGGCCCACTCGCACAGATACGCAGTATTTT,CASSPSRPTRTDTQYF
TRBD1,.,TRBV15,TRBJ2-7,TGTGCCACCAGCAGGTTCCGACAGGGATCCTACGAGCAGTACTTC,CATSRFRQGSYEQYF
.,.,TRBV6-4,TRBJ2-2,TGTGCCAGCAGTCTTAACGAGGTCGCCGGGGAGCTGTTTTTT,CASSLNEVAGELFF
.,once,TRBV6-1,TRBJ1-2,TGTGCCGGCCATAGGAGAGGGGGAAGCTATGGCTACACCTTC,CAGHRRGGSYGYTF
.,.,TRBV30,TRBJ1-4,TGTGCCTGGAGTGTAGGCGGCGGTAATGAAAAACTGTTTTTT,CAWSVGGGNEKLFF
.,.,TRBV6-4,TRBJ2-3,TGTGCCAGCAGTGACCCCCCAAGTCCGGATACGCAGTATTTT,CASSDPPSPDTQYF
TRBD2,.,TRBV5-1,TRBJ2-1,TGCGCCAGCAGCTTGGACGGGACTAGCGGGAGTATCGATGAGCAGTTCTTC,CASSLDGTSGSIDEQFF
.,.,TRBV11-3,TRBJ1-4,TGTGCCAGCAGCTTCGGGCAGAGCCCCGGAAAACTGTTTTTT,CASSFGQSPGKLFF
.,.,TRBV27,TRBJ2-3,TGTGCCAGCAGTTCACCGACCCAGGGGCCCAGGGAGAAAGATACGCAGTATTTT,CASSSPTQGPREKDTQYF
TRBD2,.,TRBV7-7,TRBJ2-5,TGTGCTAGCAGCCCACTAGCGGGGGGCTCGAAGACCCAGTACTTC,CASSPLAGGSKTQYF
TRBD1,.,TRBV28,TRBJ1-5,TGTGCCAGCAGTTTATCCCCCGGGACAGTTAAGAGGGGCAATCAGCCCCAGCATTTT,CASSLSPGTVKRGNQPQHF